One sample yielded the 21 T cell receptor beta chains listed below, sequenced in a study of blood T cell repertoires in COVID-19 (dated by TCRdb to the early 2020s). To prepare the library, the immunoSEQ multiplex PCR assay was applied. TCRdb obtained this table from immuneACCESS and retained in-frame rearrangements with V and J assigned. These tables miss some clones; where compared with another copy, unresolved V genes account for less than half of the shortfall, and the remainder is unexplained. The sample contains around 60,000 clones, approximately 88% of them found a single time. 3.5% of the sample lies in the top ten. Sequenced input: peripheral blood. The receptor set was obtained from a man aged 50 to 60 with active COVID-19.

The chain links TRBV6-6 to TRBJ1-3; D unresolved. The CDR3 contains 13 residues. Germline V CDR1 and CDR2: MNHNY, SVGAGI (reference sequence). The V end was cut by 10 bases, the J end by 1 base, with 11 bases between. In nucleotides, the CDR3 is TGTGCCATCGGGGAAGGGTCTGGAAACACCATATATTTT. Translated: CAIGEGSGNTIYF.

The chain uses TRBV19 and TRBJ1-4, with TRBD1 as a possible D gene (6 bases). Germline CDR1 is LNHDA and CDR2 is SQIVND (reference sequence). The CDR3 runs to 13 residues. The germline V and J ends were trimmed by 11 bases and 6 bases, with 16 bases remaining between them. The CDR3 reads CAYSTPGDEKLFF. CDR3 nucleotides: TGTGCCTATTCAACACCAGGGGATGAAAAACTGTTTTTT.

CDR3 coding DNA: TGTGCCAGCAGCCTCCAACAGAAAGGCACTGAAGCTTTCTTT. Translation gives CASSLQQKGTEAFF. The chain carries TRBV11-2 and TRBJ1-1; D not certain. There are 14 residues in the CDR3. Deletions cut 5 bases from V and 4 bases from J, with 14 bases between. Germline values: CDR1 SGHAT, CDR2 FQNNGV.

The rearrangement links TRBV2 to TRBJ1-1; D is undetermined. With 5 bases removed from V and 0 bases from J, the gap between germline ends came to 10 bases. This CDR3 spans 14 amino acids. CDR1 and CDR2 from the germline V gene are SNHLY and FYNNEI. The CDR3 DNA reads as TGTGCCAGCAGTCTGAGATCTATGAACACTGAAGCTTTCTTT. Its protein is CASSLRSMNTEAFF.

The genes are TRBV10-3 and TRBJ1-2, with 7 bases aligning to TRBD1. With V trimmed by 10 bases and J by 8 bases, 13 bases remained unmatched. The CDR3 length is 13 residues. Germline lookup yields CDR1 ENHRY and CDR2 SYGVKD. CDR3 residues: CASTRQGAEGYTF. The CDR3, as DNA: TGTGCCAGCACTAGACAGGGTGCGGAGGGCTACACCTTC.

This clone was seen a single time. This chain connects TRBV5-1 to TRBJ1-4; D ambiguous. This CDR3 has 13 residues. Trimming removed 4 bases from V and 6 bases from J, with 10 bases in between. Germline CDR1 is SGHRS and CDR2 is YFSETQ. The DNA of the CDR3 is TGCGCCAGCAGCCCAAGGGAGCATGAAAAACTGTTTTTT. Translating it yields CASSPREHEKLFF.

The chain is built from TRBV6-5 and TRBJ1-2, with TRBD1 matching over 9 bases. Germline V gene sequence: CDR1 MNHEY, CDR2 SVGAGI. The V and J ends lost 11 bases and 4 bases, in that order; junction bases with no gene match: 8. This CDR3 contains 13 residues. The chain's CDR3 is CACRDRARYGYTF. CDR3 DNA: TGTGCCTGCCGGGACAGGGCGCGCTATGGCTACACCTTC.

J is TRBJ2-3 and V is TRBV6-6; TRBD2 might be the D (7 bases). The CDR3 loop spans 15 amino acids. Trimming took off 6 bases at V and 2 bases at J, with 15 bases between the two ends. CDR1 and CDR2 (germline): MNHNY, SVGAGI (reference sequence). DNA of the CDR3: TGTGCCAGCAGATACGGCGGGGGCCCCACAGATACGCAGTATTTT. Its protein product is CASRYGGGPTDTQYF.

The V call is TRBV6-5, the J call TRBJ2-7, with 7 bases matching TRBD1. Germline lookup yields CDR1 MNHEY and CDR2 SVGAGI. V trimming: 0 bases; J trimming: 6 bases; junction bases outside the gene matches: 2. This CDR3 comprises 13 residues. This chain's CDR3 is CASSYSSGGEQYF. CDR3 bases: TGTGCCAGCAGTTACTCGTCAGGGGGCGAGCAGTACTTC.

The gene calls are TRBV6-6 and TRBJ1-3; maybe TRBD1 (6 bases). Trimming cost V 11 bases and J 0 bases, with 11 bases left between them. The CDR3 covers 13 residues. Germline V gene data show CDR1 as MNHNY and CDR2 as SVGAGI (reference sequence). CDR3 in DNA: TGTGCCGCAGGACAGACCTCTGGAAACACCATATATTTT. Translated, it gives CAAGQTSGNTIYF.

This chain links TRBV29-1 with TRBJ2-5; the D gene is possibly TRBD2 (7 bases). Trimming left V 3 bases short and J 5 bases short, with 16 bases between. The CDR3 is 14 amino acids. From germline, CDR1 is SQVTM and CDR2 ANQGSEA. The CDR3 reads CSVDRGGATETQYF. DNA of the CDR3: TGCAGCGTTGATCGAGGGGGGGCCACTGAGACCCAGTACTTC.

This chain joins TRBV12-3 or TRBV12-4 and TRBJ2-3; maybe TRBD1 (5 bases). The CDR3 spans 13 residues. V was cut by 6 bases and J by 1 base, with 8 bases left in between. The CDR3: CASSSRGTDTQYF. DNA of the CDR3: TGTGCCAGCAGCAGCAGGGGCACAGATACGCAGTATTTT.

V gene TRBV3-1 (or the pseudogene TRBV3-2) combines with J gene TRBJ2-2; 11 bases line up with TRBD2. Trimming at V came to 4 bases and at J to 5 bases, leaving 3 bases not matched to a gene. The germline V gene has CDR1 LGHDT and CDR2 YNNKEL (reference sequence). The CDR3 covers 15 residues. The CDR3 sequence: CASSPTSGETGELFF. The CDR3, as DNA: TGTGCCAGCAGCCCGACTAGCGGGGAGACCGGGGAGCTGTTTTTT.

This clone was recorded once. This chain connects TRBV19 to TRBJ2-7; tentative D call: TRBD2 (6 bases). The CDR3 covers 15 residues. Looked up from germline, CDR1 is LNHDA and CDR2 is SQIVND (reference sequence). The ends were cut back, 5 bases at V and 6 bases at J, with 20 bases in the middle. The CDR3 region has the DNA TGTGCCAGTAGTTTAACCCCGGGACTCCCGGCCGAGCAGTACTTC. This sequence encodes CASSLTPGLPAEQYF.

The genes are TRBV19 and TRBJ1-4; 7 bases are shared with TRBD1. Trimming at V came to 5 bases and at J to 4 bases, leaving 10 bases not matched to a gene. The CDR3 totals 16 residues. The germline V gene has CDR1 LNHDA and CDR2 SQIVND (reference sequence). This CDR3 is CASSFPPGQSNEKLFF. The CDR3 DNA reads TGTGCCAGTAGTTTCCCCCCGGGACAGAGTAATGAAAAACTGTTTTTT.

This chain uses TRBV24-1 with TRBJ2-3; 8 bases are a match to TRBD1. This CDR3 contains 13 residues. V shed 9 bases, J shed 5 bases, and the junction held 6 bases outside the gene matches. The germline V gene encodes CDR1 KGHDR and CDR2 SFDVKD. The CDR3 DNA reads as TGTGCCACCGCCCAGGGGGCCCAAGATACGCAGTATTTT. Protein: CATAQGAQDTQYF.

The chain is built from TRBV6-5 and TRBJ2-7; a weak D match, TRBD1 (6 bases). The CDR3 has 14 residues. CDR1 and CDR2 (germline): MNHEY, SVGAGI. V shed 8 bases and J shed 2 bases, with 16 bases lying between them. As DNA, the CDR3 is TGTGCCAGCCTCCGGGACAATGGGGCCTACGAGCAGTACTTC. It specifies CASLRDNGAYEQYF.

This clone was seen a single time. The chain uses TRBV6-6 and TRBJ2-1, with no clear D. Trimming cost V 0 bases and J 1 base, with 7 bases left between them. The CDR3 has 15 amino acids. CDR1 MNHNY and CDR2 SVGAGI come from the germline V gene (reference sequence). The CDR3: CASSYSSGSYNEQFF. CDR3 DNA: TGTGCCAGCAGTTACTCGAGTGGTTCCTACAATGAGCAGTTCTTC.

The chain links TRBV21-1 to TRBJ2-5; the table names TRBD2, a call not compared with the DNA. TRBV21-1 is shown as a pseudogene. This CDR3 has 15 amino acids. Here the CDR3 reads CASSVTSGVRETQYF. In nucleotides, the CDR3 is TGTGCCAGCAGCGTGACTAGCGGGGTGAGAGAGACCCAGTACTTC.

V usage is TRBV12-3 or TRBV12-4 and J usage is TRBJ1-1; possible D gene TRBD1, 5 bases. The CDR3 extends over 12 amino acids. The V and J ends lost 6 bases and 3 bases respectively, with 8 bases between them. This CDR3 is CASRIGDTEAFF. CDR3 sequence (DNA): TGTGCCAGCAGGATAGGGGACACTGAAGCTTTCTTT.

The chain couples TRBV6-5 to TRBJ2-7; TRBD1 is a possible D gene (5 bases). The CDR3 loop spans 12 amino acids. CDR1 MNHEY and CDR2 SVGAGI come from the germline V gene. V lost 5 bases, J lost 4 bases, and 9 bases lay in between. The CDR3 spells CASSPGIYEQYF. In DNA, the CDR3 is TGTGCCAGCAGTCCAGGGATTTACGAGCAGTACTTC.